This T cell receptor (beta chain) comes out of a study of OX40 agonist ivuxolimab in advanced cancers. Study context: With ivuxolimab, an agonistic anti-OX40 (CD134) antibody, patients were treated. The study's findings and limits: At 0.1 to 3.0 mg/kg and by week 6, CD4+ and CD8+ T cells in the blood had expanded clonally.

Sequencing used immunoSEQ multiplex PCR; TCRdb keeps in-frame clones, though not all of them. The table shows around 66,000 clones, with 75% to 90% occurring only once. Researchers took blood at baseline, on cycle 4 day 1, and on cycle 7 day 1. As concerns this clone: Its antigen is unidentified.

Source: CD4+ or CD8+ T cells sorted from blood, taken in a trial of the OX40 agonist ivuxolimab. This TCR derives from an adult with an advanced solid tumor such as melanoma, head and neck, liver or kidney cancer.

Here the CDR3 reads CASTGQTTNEKLFF. In DNA form, the CDR3 reads TGTGCCAGCACAGGACAGACAACTAATGAAAAACTGTTTTTT. V and J are TRBV11-3 and TRBJ1-4; possibly TRBD1 for D (6 bases). V lost 7 bases and J 0 bases, leaving 9 bases between the germline ends. Germline lookup yields CDR1 SGHNT and CDR2 YENEEA. This CDR3 region has 14 residues.